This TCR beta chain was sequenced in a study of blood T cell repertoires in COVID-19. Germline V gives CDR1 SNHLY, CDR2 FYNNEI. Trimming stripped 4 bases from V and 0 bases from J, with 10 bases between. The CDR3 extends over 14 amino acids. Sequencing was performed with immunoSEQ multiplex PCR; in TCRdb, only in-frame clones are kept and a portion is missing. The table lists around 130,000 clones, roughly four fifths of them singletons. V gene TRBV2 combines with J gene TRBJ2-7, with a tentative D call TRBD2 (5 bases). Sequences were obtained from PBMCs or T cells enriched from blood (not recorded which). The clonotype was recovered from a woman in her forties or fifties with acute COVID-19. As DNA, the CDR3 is TGTGCCAGCAGTGCGGACTCTAGCTCCTACGAGCAGTACTTC. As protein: CASSADSSSYEQYF.